These T cell receptor beta chains were read from a single sample in a study of technical replicates of blood from a few donors. Using immunoSEQ multiplex PCR, the repertoire was profiled, and TCRdb retains in-frame clones only, with some absent. The table lists about 97,000 clones, about 94% of them singletons. Input material: T cells isolated from PBMCs. The receptors originated from a human donor in good health. Both conserved end residues are part of each CDR3. For some rows the clone size is stated as once, few or many, or as a class when expanded; others skip it.

v_gene: TRBV6-6; abundance: few; CDR3aa: CASKAGQGAYEQYF
v_gene: TRBV4-1; abundance: NA; CDR3aa: CASSLGGRETQYF
v_gene: TRBV9; abundance: NA; CDR3aa: CASSVEGATGELFF
v_gene: TRBV19; abundance: NA; CDR3aa: CASRPDRVSNQPQHF
v_gene: TRBV5-5; abundance: NA; CDR3aa: CASSLRPLTDTQYF
v_gene: TRBV5-4; abundance: NA; CDR3aa: CASSLALAEDHSYEQYF
v_gene: TRBV19; abundance: NA; CDR3aa: CASRPTDRARQYF
v_gene: TRBV9; abundance: NA; CDR3aa: CASSFPVPGTDTQYF
v_gene: TRBV29-1; abundance: NA; CDR3aa: CSVGPVTYNEQFF
v_gene: TRBV6-1; abundance: NA; CDR3aa: CASMLGQGYNEQFF
v_gene: TRBV6-1; abundance: NA; CDR3aa: CASSEYIDGSGYTF
v_gene: TRBV5-1; abundance: NA; CDR3aa: CASSLGTSGSTDTQYF
v_gene: TRBV2; abundance: NA; CDR3aa: CASSEGRPPYEQYF
v_gene: TRBV9; abundance: NA; CDR3aa: CASSVGDSGRQPQHF
v_gene: TRBV6-5; abundance: once; CDR3aa: CASSAGTGGGYTF
v_gene: TRBV19; abundance: NA; CDR3aa: CASSWDRGETQYF